The 25 T cell receptor beta chains given below trace back to one sample, sequenced in a study of identical twins. Using its own MiXCR run on the 5' RACE reads, TCRdb lists one record per CDR3 protein. The sample contains under 300,000 distinct CDR3 sequences, about 14% of which appear only once. The sequenced sample was memory (CD45RO+) T cells sorted from blood. These receptors were obtained from a woman in her late teens or twenties in good health.

The V call is TRBV23-1, the J call TRBJ1-1; weak D call: TRBD1 (5 bases). TRBV23-1 is an ORF; its function is uncertain. This CDR3 is 14 amino acids long. V gave up 3 bases and J gave up 5 bases, with 13 bases separating them. The CDR3 region has the DNA TGCGCCAGCAGTCAGGGTAGGGGATCGACTGAAGCTTTCTTT. This codes for CASSQGRGSTEAFF.

The table lists this clonotype with a few counts. V is TRBV5-1 and J is TRBJ2-3; weak D call: TRBD2 (5 bases). The germline V gene has CDR1 SGHRS and CDR2 YFSETQ. The CDR3 has 16 amino acids. V was clipped by 4 bases and J by 2 bases, with 17 bases between them. The CDR3 sequence: CASSGAGGSFTDTQYF. CDR3 sequence (DNA): TGCGCCAGCAGCGGAGCCGGCGGGTCTTTCACAGATACGCAGTATTTT.

The table lists this clonotype with a few counts. V usage is TRBV6-2 or TRBV6-3 and J usage is TRBJ2-3, with D unclear. Germline V gene data show CDR1 as MNHEY and CDR2 as SVGEGT. The CDR3 has 12 amino acids. The V and J ends lost 0 bases and 10 bases respectively, with 8 bases between them. The DNA of the CDR3 is TGTGCCAGCAGTTACTCCCCGCAGGCGCAGTATTTT. Translation: CASSYSPQAQYF.

This clonotype was seen a handful of times. V gene TRBV12-3 or TRBV12-4 combines with J gene TRBJ1-6; D might be TRBD1 (6 bases). With 5 bases removed from V and 5 bases from J, the gap between germline ends came to 13 bases. The CDR3 contains 15 residues. The CDR3 nucleotides read TGTGCCAGCAGTCAAACCGGACAGAATAATTCACCCCTCCACTTT. Residues: CASSQTGQNNSPLHF.

This clonotype was counted a few times. V gene TRBV5-1 combines with J gene TRBJ2-7, with 10 bases identical to TRBD1. CDR1 is SGHRS, CDR2 YFSETQ, per germline. V shed 4 bases and J 3 bases; nucleotides not matched to a gene: 4. This CDR3 is built from 14 residues. CDR3 DNA: TGCGCCAGCAGCGCAGGACAGGGGGGCTACGAGCAGTACTTC. It specifies CASSAGQGGYEQYF.

This clonotype has just one count. A much larger clone lies a single base off, so this may be a read error. The chain has TRBV12-3 or TRBV12-4 and TRBJ1-4; D is possibly TRBD1 (5 bases). The CDR3 contains 13 residues. The germline V and J ends were trimmed by 4 bases and 5 bases, with 8 bases remaining between them. CDR3 nucleotide sequence: TGTGCCAGCAGTTGGGACGTGAATGAAAAACTGTTTTTT. This translates into CASSWDVNEKLFF.

The chain links TRBV5-1 to TRBJ1-3; D uncertain. Germline CDR1 SGHRS, CDR2 YFSETQ. The V gene lost 5 bases and the J gene lost 2 bases, with 8 bases spanning the gap. CDR3 length: 13 residues. This chain's CDR3 is CASRSSTGNTIYF. The DNA of the CDR3 is TGCGCCAGCAGATCCAGCACTGGAAACACCATATATTTT. Complete variable domain (other parts from reference TRBV5-1 and TRBJ1-3): KAGVTQTPRYLIKTRGQQVTLSCSPISGHRSVSWYQQTPGQGLQFLFEYFSETQRNKGNFPGRFSGRQFSNSRSEMNVSTLELGDSALYLCASRSSTGNTIYFGEGSWLTVV.

V gene TRBV7-9 combines with J gene TRBJ1-1; 7 nucleotides align to TRBD1. The CDR3 runs to 16 residues. The J segment lost 1 base and the V segment lost 3 bases, leaving 8 bases of the junction unmatched. Germline V gene lookup returns CDR1 SEHNR and CDR2 FQNEAQ (reference sequence). CDR3: CASSFQPGQPNTEAFF. The CDR3 DNA reads TGTGCCAGCAGCTTTCAACCGGGACAGCCGAACACTGAAGCTTTCTTT.

The chain couples TRBV5-1 to TRBJ2-2; D is unclear. The CDR3 totals 15 residues. The V end was cut by 0 bases, the J end by 4 bases, with 10 bases between. Germline CDR1 and CDR2: SGHRS and YFSETQ. In DNA form, the CDR3 reads TGCGCCAGCAGCTTGGGGATAGTACGCACCGGGGAGCTGTTTTTT. Translated: CASSLGIVRTGELFF.

This clonotype was seen a few times. The chain recombines TRBV7-9 with TRBJ2-7, with a tentative D call TRBD2 (6 bases). The V gene's germline CDR1 is SEHNR and CDR2 FQNEAQ (reference sequence). The CDR3 spans 16 residues. V lost 1 base and J lost 3, with 16 bases in between. The CDR3, as DNA: TGTGCCAGCAGCTTAGTAGCGGCCGCCACAAGCTACGAGCAGTACTTC. It encodes CASSLVAAATSYEQYF. The entire variable domain, with the rest obtained from reference TRBV7-9 and TRBJ2-7, is as follows: DTGVSQNPRHKITKRGQNVTFRCDPISEHNRLYWYRQTLGQGPEFLTYFQNEAQLEKSRLLSDRFSAERPKGSFSTLEIQRTEQGDSAMYLCASSLVAAATSYEQYFGPGTRLTVT.

This clonotype has only a few counts. The chain couples TRBV5-1 to TRBJ1-1; 8 nucleotides line up with TRBD1. Germline V gene data show CDR1 as SGHRS and CDR2 as YFSETQ. Unmatched junction bases numbered 6, after V lost 5 bases and J lost 3 bases. CDR3 length equals 14 residues. CDR3 in DNA: TGCGCCAGCAGAAAGCAGGGGGCGGACACTGAAGCTTTCTTT. It encodes CASRKQGADTEAFF. The full variable domain, with the rest looked up from reference TRBV5-1 and TRBJ1-1, is KAGVTQTPRYLIKTRGQQVTLSCSPISGHRSVSWYQQTPGQGLQFLFEYFSETQRNKGNFPGRFSGRQFSNSRSEMNVSTLELGDSALYLCASRKQGADTEAFFGQGTRLTVV.

V and J are TRBV6-1 and TRBJ2-3; D is perhaps TRBD2 (5 bases). CDR3 size: 18 residues. Germline-derived CDR1 and CDR2 are MNHNS and SASEGT. With 8 bases removed from V and 0 bases from J, the gap between germline ends came to 24 bases. As DNA, the CDR3 is TGTGCCAGCCGCCCCTTTGGGAGTCGGGTTTCTAGCACAGATACGCAGTATTTT. Translating gives CASRPFGSRVSSTDTQYF.

J is TRBJ2-4 and V is TRBV20-1; D perhaps matches TRBD1 (5 bases). CDR3 length equals 14 residues. The germline CDR1 and CDR2 sequences are DFQATT and SNEGSKA (reference sequence). Trimming removed 1 base at V and 0 bases at J, with 7 bases between. The CDR3 DNA follows: TGCAGTGCTAGAGGACAGTTAGCCAAAAACATTCAGTACTTC. Translation: CSARGQLAKNIQYF.

The chain links TRBV29-1 to TRBJ2-5, with a tentative D call TRBD1 (6 bases). Trimming left V 4 bases short and J 5 bases short, with 11 bases between. Germline values: CDR1 SQVTM, CDR2 ANQGSEA. The CDR3 is made up of 12 amino acids. This chain's CDR3 is CSVGGGGETQYF. CDR3 coding DNA: TGCAGCGTTGGTGGGGGCGGGGAGACCCAGTACTTC.

This clonotype was found a few times. The V gene is TRBV5-6, the J gene TRBJ2-1; perhaps D is TRBD1 or TRBD2 (7 bases each). V lost 0 bases and J lost 9, with 13 bases in between. Germline V CDR1 and CDR2: SGHDT, YYEEEE. The CDR3 sequence is 14 residues long. DNA of the CDR3: TGTGCCAGCAGCTTGGGAGGGGGCGGGAGTGAGCAGTTCTTC. This gives the protein CASSLGGGGSEQFF.

The chain couples TRBV2 to TRBJ1-2; possible D gene TRBD1, 5 bases. The germline V gene has CDR1 SNHLY and CDR2 FYNNEI. The V gene lost 6 bases and the J gene lost 5 bases, with 13 bases spanning the gap. This CDR3 is built from 13 residues. The CDR3 protein is CASRGGSGYGYTF. CDR3 bases: TGTGCCAGCAGGGGGGGGTCGGGTTATGGCTACACCTTC.

The chain recombines TRBV12-3 or TRBV12-4 with TRBJ2-3; maybe TRBD2 (7 bases). The CDR3 totals 14 residues. The V end lost 5 bases, the J end lost 7 bases, and 16 bases lay between the germline ends. This CDR3 is CASSLGGGANTQYF. The CDR3 DNA reads TGTGCCAGCAGTCTTGGGGGGGGGGCGAATACGCAGTATTTT.

The rearrangement links TRBV7-9 to TRBJ2-4; D remains unclear. Between the trimmed V and J ends, which lost 3 bases and 9 bases, there was a span of 9 bases. The germline V gene has CDR1 SEHNR and CDR2 FQNEAQ (reference sequence). The CDR3 loop spans 12 amino acids. The CDR3 nucleotides read TGTGCCAGCAGCTTCGGAGAAGGCATTCAGTACTTC. This gives the protein CASSFGEGIQYF.

This clonotype turned up a few times. The J gene is TRBJ2-7, the V gene TRBV2; 9 positions match TRBD2. The CDR3 is 15 residues long. Trimming took 4 bases from V and 3 from J; bases not matched to a gene: 7. From germline, CDR1 is SNHLY and CDR2 FYNNEI. Written as DNA, the CDR3 is TGTGCCAGCAGTGCCTTTGGCGGGAGGGTCTACGAGCAGTACTTC. Amino acids: CASSAFGGRVYEQYF.

The rearrangement uses TRBV7-7 and TRBJ2-2; no definite D call. The germline V and J ends were trimmed by 5 bases and 4 bases, with 11 bases remaining between them. Germline V gene data show CDR1 as SSHAT and CDR2 as FNYEAQ (reference sequence). This CDR3 comprises 14 residues. CDR3 nucleotide sequence: TGTGCCAGCAGCCGTCTTAGGAGCACCGGGGAGCTGTTTTTT. It codes for CASSRLRSTGELFF.

This clonotype was found a few times. The J gene is TRBJ1-2, the V gene TRBV4-3, with 7 bases identical to TRBD1. This CDR3 has 15 amino acids. Germline V lookup: CDR1 LGHNA, CDR2 YSLEER. V shed 2 bases and J 6 bases; nucleotides not matched to a gene: 9. The CDR3 here is CASSQPGQLVNGYTF. CDR3 coding DNA: TGCGCCAGCAGCCAACCGGGACAGCTAGTTAATGGCTACACCTTC.

This clonotype was observed a few times. The rearrangement links TRBV20-1 to TRBJ2-7; 7 positions match TRBD2. The CDR3 contains 13 residues. Unmatched junction bases numbered 4, after V lost 1 base and J lost 4 bases. Germline V gene lookup returns CDR1 DFQATT and CDR2 SNEGSKA (reference sequence). CDR3 residues: CSARGLAVYEQYF. The CDR3 nucleotides read TGCAGTGCTAGAGGGCTAGCGGTATACGAGCAGTACTTC.

At least ten counts were recorded for this clonotype. The CDR3 sequence is CASSPGKFSYNEQFF. CDR3 bases: TGTGCCAGCAGCCCGGGTAAATTCTCCTACAATGAGCAGTTCTTC. V gene TRBV9 combines with J gene TRBJ2-1; D unclear. Looked up from germline, CDR1 is SGDLS and CDR2 is YYNGEE. Deletions cut 4 bases from V and 0 bases from J, with 11 bases between. The CDR3 runs to 15 residues.

This clonotype was counted ten times or more. V and J are TRBV12-3 or TRBV12-4 and TRBJ1-5; D uncertain. Trimming removed 8 bases from V and 6 bases from J, with 8 bases in between. This CDR3 contains 11 residues. This CDR3 is CASGGFQPQHF. The CDR3, as DNA: TGTGCCAGCGGAGGGTTTCAGCCCCAGCATTTT.

This clonotype was recorded at least ten times. The CDR3 region is CASSFSDTQYF. The CDR3 DNA sequence: TGTGCCAGCAGCTTTTCAGATACGCAGTATTTT. This sequence joins TRBV7-9 and TRBJ2-3; no reliable D call. The CDR3 spans 11 residues. Between the trimmed V and J ends, which lost 3 bases and 4 bases, there was a span of 2 bases. The germline gives CDR1 SEHNR, CDR2 FQNEAQ (reference sequence).